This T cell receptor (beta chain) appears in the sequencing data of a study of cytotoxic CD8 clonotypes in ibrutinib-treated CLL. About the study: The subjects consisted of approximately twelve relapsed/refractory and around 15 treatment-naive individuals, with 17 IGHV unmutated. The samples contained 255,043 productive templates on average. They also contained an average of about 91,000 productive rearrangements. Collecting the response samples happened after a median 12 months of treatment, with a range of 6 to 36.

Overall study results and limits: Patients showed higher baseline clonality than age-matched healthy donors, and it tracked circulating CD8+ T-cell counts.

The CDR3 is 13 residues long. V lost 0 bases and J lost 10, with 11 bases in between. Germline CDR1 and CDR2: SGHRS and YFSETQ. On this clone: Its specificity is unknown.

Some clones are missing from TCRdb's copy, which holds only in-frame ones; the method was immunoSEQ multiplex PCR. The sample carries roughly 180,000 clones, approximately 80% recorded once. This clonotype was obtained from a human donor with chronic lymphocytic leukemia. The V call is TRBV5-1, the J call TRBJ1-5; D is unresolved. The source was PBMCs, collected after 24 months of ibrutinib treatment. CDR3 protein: CASSLGGSEPQHF. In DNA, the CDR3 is TGCGCCAGCAGCTTGGGGGGTTCTGAACCCCAGCATTTT.